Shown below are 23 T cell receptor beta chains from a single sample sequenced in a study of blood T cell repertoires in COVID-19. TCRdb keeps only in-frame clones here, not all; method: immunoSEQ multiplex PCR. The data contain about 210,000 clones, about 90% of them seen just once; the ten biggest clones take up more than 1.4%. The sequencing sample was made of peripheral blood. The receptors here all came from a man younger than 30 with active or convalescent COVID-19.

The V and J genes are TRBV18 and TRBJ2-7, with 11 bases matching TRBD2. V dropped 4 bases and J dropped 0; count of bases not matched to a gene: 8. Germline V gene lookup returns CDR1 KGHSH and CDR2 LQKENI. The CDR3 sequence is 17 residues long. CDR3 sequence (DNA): TGTGCCAGCTCACACGGGACTAGCGGTTTTAGCTCCTACGAGCAGTACTTC. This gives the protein CASSHGTSGFSSYEQYF.

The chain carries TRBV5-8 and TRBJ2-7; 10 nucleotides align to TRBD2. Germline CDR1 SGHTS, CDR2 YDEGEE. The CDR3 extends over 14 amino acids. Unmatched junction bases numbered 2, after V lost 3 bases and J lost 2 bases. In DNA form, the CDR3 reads TGTGCCAGCAGCTCCAGCGGGGGGGCCTACGAGCAGTACTTC. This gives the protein CASSSSGGAYEQYF.

The CDR3 loop is CATSEGFRPSGISSYNEQFF. DNA for the CDR3: TGTGCCACCAGTGAGGGTTTTCGCCCTAGCGGGATTAGCTCCTACAATGAGCAGTTCTTC. The chain couples TRBV24-1 to TRBJ2-1; 9 bases map to TRBD2. This CDR3 is built from 20 residues. Per the germline V gene, CDR1 is KGHDR and CDR2 is SFDVKD. Trimming at V came to 4 bases and at J to 0 bases, leaving 15 bases not matched to a gene.

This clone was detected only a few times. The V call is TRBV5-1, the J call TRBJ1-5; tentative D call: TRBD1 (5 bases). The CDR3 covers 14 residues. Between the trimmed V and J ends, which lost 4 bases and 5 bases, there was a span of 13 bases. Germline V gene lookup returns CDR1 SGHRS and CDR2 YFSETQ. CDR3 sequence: CASSPTAGDQPQHF. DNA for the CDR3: TGCGCCAGCAGCCCGACAGCGGGGGATCAGCCCCAGCATTTT.

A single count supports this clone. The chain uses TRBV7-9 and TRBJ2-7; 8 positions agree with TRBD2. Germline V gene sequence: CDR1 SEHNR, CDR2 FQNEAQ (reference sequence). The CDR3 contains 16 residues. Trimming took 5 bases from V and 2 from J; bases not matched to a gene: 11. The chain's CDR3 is CASSQEKAGDPYEQYF. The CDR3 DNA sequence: TGTGCCAGCAGCCAGGAGAAAGCGGGAGACCCCTACGAGCAGTACTTC.

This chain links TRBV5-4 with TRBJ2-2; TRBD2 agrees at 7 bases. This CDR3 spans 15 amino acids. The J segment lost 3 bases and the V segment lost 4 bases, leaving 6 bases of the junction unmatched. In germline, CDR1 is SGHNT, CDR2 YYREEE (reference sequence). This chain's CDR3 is CASSPGGTHTGELFF. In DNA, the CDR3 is TGTGCCAGCAGCCCCGGGGGGACCCACACCGGGGAGCTGTTTTTT.

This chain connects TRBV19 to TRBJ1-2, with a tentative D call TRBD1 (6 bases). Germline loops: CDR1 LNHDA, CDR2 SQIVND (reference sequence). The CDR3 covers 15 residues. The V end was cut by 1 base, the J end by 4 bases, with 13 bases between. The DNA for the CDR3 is TGTGCCAGTAGTATAGGGCCGGGGGGGCTCTATGGCTACACCTTC. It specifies CASSIGPGGLYGYTF.

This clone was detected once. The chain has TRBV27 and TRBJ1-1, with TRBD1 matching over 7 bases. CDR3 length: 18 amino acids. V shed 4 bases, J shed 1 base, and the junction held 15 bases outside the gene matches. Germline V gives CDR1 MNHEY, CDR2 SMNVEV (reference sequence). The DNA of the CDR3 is TGTGCCAGCAGTTCTGCACCCCGCCGGACAGGAGCGAACACTGAAGCTTTCTTT. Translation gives CASSSAPRRTGANTEAFF.

CDR3 coding DNA: TGTGCCAGCTCACCTTCCGCGGCGAGCGGGAGGGACTACGAGCAGTACTTC. This translates into CASSPSAASGRDYEQYF. The chain combines TRBV18 with TRBJ2-7; 10 bases align to TRBD2. The J segment lost 3 bases and the V segment lost 3 bases, leaving 11 bases of the junction unmatched. CDR3 length: 17 residues. Germline V gene data show CDR1 as KGHSH and CDR2 as LQKENI. The full variable domain, rest sourced from reference TRBV18 and TRBJ2-7, is NAGVMQNPRHLVRRRGQEARLRCSPMKGHSHVYWYRQLPEEGLKFMVYLQKENIIDESGMPKERFSAEFPKEGPSILRIQQVVRGDSAAYFCASSPSAASGRDYEQYFGPGTRLTVT.

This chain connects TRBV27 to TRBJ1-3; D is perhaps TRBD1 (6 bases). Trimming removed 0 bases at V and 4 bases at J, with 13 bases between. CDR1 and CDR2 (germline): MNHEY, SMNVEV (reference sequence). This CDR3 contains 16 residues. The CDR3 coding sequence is TGTGCCAGCAGTTTATCGTACAGGGAGTACGGAAACACCATATATTTT. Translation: CASSLSYREYGNTIYF.

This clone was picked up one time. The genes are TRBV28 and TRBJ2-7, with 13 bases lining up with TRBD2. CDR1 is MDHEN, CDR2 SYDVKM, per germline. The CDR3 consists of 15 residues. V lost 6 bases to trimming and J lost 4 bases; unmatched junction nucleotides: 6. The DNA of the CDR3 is TGTGCCAGCAGATACCTGACTAGCGGGAGGTACGAGCAGTACTTC. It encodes CASRYLTSGRYEQYF.

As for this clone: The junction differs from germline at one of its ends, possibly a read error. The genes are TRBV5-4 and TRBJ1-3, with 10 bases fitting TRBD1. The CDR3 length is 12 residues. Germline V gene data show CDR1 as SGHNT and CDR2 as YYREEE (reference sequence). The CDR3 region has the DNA TGTGCCAGCAGCCAGGGGACAGGGGTCTCATTTTTT. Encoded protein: CASSQGTGVSFF.

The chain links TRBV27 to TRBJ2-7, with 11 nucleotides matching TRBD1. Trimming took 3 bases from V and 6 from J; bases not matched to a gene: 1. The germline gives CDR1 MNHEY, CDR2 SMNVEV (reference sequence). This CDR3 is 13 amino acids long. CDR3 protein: CASSFGTGGEQYF. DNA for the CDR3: TGTGCCAGCAGTTTCGGGACAGGGGGCGAGCAGTACTTC.

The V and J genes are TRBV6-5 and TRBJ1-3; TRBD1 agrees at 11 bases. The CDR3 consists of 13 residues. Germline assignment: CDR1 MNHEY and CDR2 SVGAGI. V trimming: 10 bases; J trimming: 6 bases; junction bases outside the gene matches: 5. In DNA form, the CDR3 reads TGTGCCACCGGACAGGGGGCCGTAAACACCATATATTTT. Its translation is CATGQGAVNTIYF.

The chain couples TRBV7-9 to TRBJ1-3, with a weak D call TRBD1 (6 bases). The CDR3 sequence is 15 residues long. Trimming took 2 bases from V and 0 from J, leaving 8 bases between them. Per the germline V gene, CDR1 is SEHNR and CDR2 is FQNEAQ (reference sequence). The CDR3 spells CASSLQGGSGNTIYF. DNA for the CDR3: TGTGCCAGCAGCTTACAAGGGGGCTCTGGAAACACCATATATTTT. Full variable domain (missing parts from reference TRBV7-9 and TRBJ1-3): DTGVSQNPRHKITKRGQNVTFRCDPISEHNRLYWYRQTLGQGPEFLTYFQNEAQLEKSRLLSDRFSAERPKGSFSTLEIQRTEQGDSAMYLCASSLQGGSGNTIYFGEGSWLTVV.

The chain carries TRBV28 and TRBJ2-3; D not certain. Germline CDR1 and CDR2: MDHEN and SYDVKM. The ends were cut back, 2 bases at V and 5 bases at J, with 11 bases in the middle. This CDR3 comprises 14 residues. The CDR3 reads CASSLPRVGDTQYF. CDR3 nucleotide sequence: TGTGCCAGCAGTTTACCCCGGGTAGGAGATACGCAGTATTTT.

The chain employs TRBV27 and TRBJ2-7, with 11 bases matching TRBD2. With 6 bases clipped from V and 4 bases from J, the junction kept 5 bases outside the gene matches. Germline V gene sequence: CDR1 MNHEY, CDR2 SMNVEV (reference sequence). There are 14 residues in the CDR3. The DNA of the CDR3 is TGTGCCAGCAGGGGTAGCGGGAGGGCGTACGAGCAGTACTTC. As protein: CASRGSGRAYEQYF.

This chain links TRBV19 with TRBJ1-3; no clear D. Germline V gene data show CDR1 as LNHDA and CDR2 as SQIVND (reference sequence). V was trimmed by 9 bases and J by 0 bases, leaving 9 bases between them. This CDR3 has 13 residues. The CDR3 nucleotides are TGTGCCAGCACAGCAACCTCTGGAAACACCATATATTTT. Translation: CASTATSGNTIYF. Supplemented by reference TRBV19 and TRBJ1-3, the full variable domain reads DGGITQSPKYLFRKEGQNVTLSCEQNLNHDAMYWYRQDPGQGLRLIYYSQIVNDFQKGDIAEGYSVSREKKESFPLTVTSAQKNPTAFYLCASTATSGNTIYFGEGSWLTVV.

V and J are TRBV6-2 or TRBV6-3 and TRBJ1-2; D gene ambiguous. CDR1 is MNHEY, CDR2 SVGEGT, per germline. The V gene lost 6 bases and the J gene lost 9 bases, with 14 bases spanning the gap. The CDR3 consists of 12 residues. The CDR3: CASSPRGFRYTF. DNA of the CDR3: TGTGCCAGCAGCCCCCGGGGATTTCGCTACACCTTC.

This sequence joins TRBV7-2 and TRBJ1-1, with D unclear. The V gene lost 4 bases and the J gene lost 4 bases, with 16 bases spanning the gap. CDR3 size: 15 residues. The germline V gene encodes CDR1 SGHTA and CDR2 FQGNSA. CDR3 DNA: TGTGCCAGCAGCTATAGTTCGACTGGAGGCACTGAAGCTTTCTTT. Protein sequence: CASSYSSTGGTEAFF.

The CDR3 loop is CASSSSSPGLAETQYF. Written as DNA, the CDR3 is TGTGCCAGCAGTTCCTCCTCCCCCGGACTAGCGGAGACCCAGTACTTC. The genes are TRBV27 and TRBJ2-5; 9 nucleotides match TRBD2. V shed 4 bases and J 5 bases; nucleotides not matched to a gene: 11. Germline V gives CDR1 MNHEY, CDR2 SMNVEV (reference sequence). This CDR3 is 16 amino acids long.

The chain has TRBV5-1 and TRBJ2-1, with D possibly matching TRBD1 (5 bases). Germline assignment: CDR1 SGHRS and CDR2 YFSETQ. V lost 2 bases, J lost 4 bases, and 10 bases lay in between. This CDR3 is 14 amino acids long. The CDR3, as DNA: TGCGCCAGCAGCTTTCCGGACACATACAATGAGCAGTTCTTC. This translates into CASSFPDTYNEQFF.

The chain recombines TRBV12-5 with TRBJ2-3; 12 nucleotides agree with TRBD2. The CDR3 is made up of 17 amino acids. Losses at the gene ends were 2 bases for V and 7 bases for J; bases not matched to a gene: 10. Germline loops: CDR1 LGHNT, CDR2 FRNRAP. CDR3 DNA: TGTGCTAGTGGTTTGACTCCTACTAGCGGGGGGCCGTATACGCAGTATTTT. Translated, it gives CASGLTPTSGGPYTQYF.